This is a list of T cell receptor beta chains from one sample in a study of blood T cell repertoires in COVID-19. Profiled with immunoSEQ multiplex PCR; TCRdb holds only in-frame clones, not every one. The sample includes about 360,000 clones, 86% of them seen just once. Source material: peripheral blood. The source is a woman in her sixties with COVID-19, enrolled during active disease. The CDR3 runs from the conserved cysteine through the conserved F or W. Each record gives: clone size, V gene, J gene, D gene, CDR3 protein, CDR3 DNA. A D gene is named only where the DNA matches it firmly. Size is stated for part of the rows, as once, few or many counts, or as a class when the clone is expanded.

-	TRBV5-1	TRBJ2-7	-	CASRLTTDSYEQYF	TGCGCCAGCAGACTGACAACGGATTCCTACGAGCAGTACTTC
-	TRBV7-9	TRBJ1-5	-	CASSLGLGGNQPQHF	TGTGCCAGCAGCTTAGGATTAGGAGGCAATCAGCCCCAGCATTTT
-	TRBV13	TRBJ2-1	TRBD2	CASSLVVGGGALSYNEQFF	TGTGCCAGCAGCTTAGTCGTAGGCGGGGGGGCGCTCTCCTACAATGAGCAGTTCTTC
-	TRBV7-3	TRBJ2-1	TRBD2	CASSSGTSGGVPNEQFF	TGTGCCAGCAGCTCAGGGACTAGCGGGGGGGTCCCCAATGAGCAGTTCTTC
once	TRBV4-3	TRBJ1-4	TRBD1	CASSTRLGTVRNEKLFF	TGCGCCAGCAGCACAAGACTAGGGACAGTACGTAATGAAAAACTGTTTTTT
-	TRBV7-3	TRBJ2-1	-	CASSLWRAKSSYNEQFF	TGTGCCAGCAGCTTATGGCGGGCTAAAAGCTCCTACAATGAGCAGTTCTTC
once	TRBV7-9	TRBJ2-3	-	CASSLAAQADTDTQYF	TGTGCCAGCAGCTTAGCGGCTCAGGCAGACACAGATACGCAGTATTTT
-	TRBV12-3/TRBV12-4	TRBJ1-1	-	CASSLGETEAFF	TGTGCCAGCAGCCTAGGAGAGACTGAAGCTTTCTTT
-	TRBV28	TRBJ1-5	-	CASSLWDSARSQPQHF	TGTGCCAGCAGTTTATGGGACAGTGCCCGCTCTCAGCCCCAGCATTTT
few	TRBV18	TRBJ2-7	-	CASSLTPGNYEQYF	TGTGCCAGCTCACTAACTCCCGGGAACTACGAGCAGTACTTC
-	TRBV6-5	TRBJ2-4	-	CASSGQGGVKNIQYF	TGTGCCAGCAGCGGACAAGGAGGGGTTAAAAACATTCAGTACTTC
-	TRBV4-3	TRBJ2-1	-	CASSQDLRGGGSSYNEQFF	TGCGCCAGCAGCCAAGATCTGCGCGGGGGCGGGAGTTCCTACAATGAGCAGTTCTTC
-	TRBV3-1/TRBV3-2	TRBJ1-4	TRBD1	CASSSLNRGEKLFF	TGTGCCAGCAGCTCCCTTAACAGGGGTGAAAAACTGTTTTTT
-	TRBV5-6	TRBJ1-2	-	CASSKDNYYGYTF	TGTGCCAGCAGCAAGGACAATTACTATGGCTACACCTTC
-	TRBV6-2/TRBV6-3	TRBJ1-2	TRBD1	CASSTGTGKIYGYTF	TGTGCCAGCAGTACCGGGACAGGAAAAATCTATGGCTACACCTTC
-	TRBV9	TRBJ2-3	TRBD2	CASSSRGWGSGDTDTQYF	TGTGCCAGCAGCTCCAGAGGTTGGGGTAGCGGGGACACAGATACGCAGTATTTT
once	TRBV20-1	TRBJ2-5	-	CSAGAETQYF	TGCAGTGCGGGCGCCGAGACCCAGTACTTC
-	TRBV11-2	TRBJ1-2	TRBD1	CASSPGQGNYGYTF	TGTGCCAGCAGCCCCGGACAGGGCAACTATGGCTACACCTTC
few	TRBV28	TRBJ1-1	-	CASSLFMREAFF	TGTGCCAGCAGTTTATTTATGCGTGAAGCTTTCTTT
-	TRBV6-1	TRBJ1-6	-	CASSESGDPDSPLHF	TGTGCCAGCAGTGAATCGGGGGACCCGGATTCACCCCTCCACTTT
-	TRBV7-9	TRBJ2-6	TRBD2	CASEERGRSGANVLTF	TGTGCCAGCGAGGAGCGGGGTAGGTCTGGGGCCAACGTCCTGACTTTC
-	TRBV6-2/TRBV6-3	TRBJ2-6	-	CASSSPTSGANVLTF	TGTGCCAGCAGTTCCCCTACCTCTGGGGCCAACGTCCTGACTTTC
-	TRBV5-5	TRBJ1-5	TRBD1	CASGQGAGQPQHF	TGTGCCAGCGGGCAGGGGGCGGGTCAGCCCCAGCATTTT
few	TRBV20-1	TRBJ1-2	TRBD1	CSASDRGRDGYTF	TGCAGTGCTAGTGACAGGGGCAGAGATGGCTACACCTTC
-	TRBV19	TRBJ1-5	TRBD1	CASSPDRGGNQPQHF	TGTGCCAGTAGTCCCGACAGGGGTGGCAATCAGCCCCAGCATTTT
-	TRBV9	TRBJ2-5	-	CASSGRLGGQETQYF	TGTGCCAGCAGTGGTCGTCTCGGGGGCCAAGAGACCCAGTACTTC
few	TRBV19	TRBJ1-5	TRBD1	CASSIQGGSNQPQHF	TGTGCCAGTAGTATTCAGGGGGGAAGCAATCAGCCCCAGCATTTT
-	TRBV7-9	TRBJ2-4	TRBD2	CASSSSGGAVKNIQYF	TGTGCCAGCAGCTCTAGCGGGGGGGCCGTCAAAAACATTCAGTACTTC
-	TRBV20-1	TRBJ1-2	-	CSASLQIYGYTF	TGCAGTGCTAGTTTACAAATCTATGGCTACACCTTC
-	TRBV29-1	TRBJ1-2	-	CSESRVGSYGYTF	TGCAGCGAATCTAGGGTGGGGAGCTATGGCTACACCTTC
-	TRBV5-1	TRBJ1-1	-	CASSLRQDTEAFF	TGCGCCAGCAGCCTAAGACAGGACACTGAAGCTTTCTTT
-	TRBV13	TRBJ2-7	TRBD2	CASSLTSVNSYEQYF	TGTGCCAGCAGCTTGACTAGCGTTAACTCCTACGAGCAGTACTTC
-	TRBV28	TRBJ1-1	-	CASSLTRAPWGGDTEAFF	TGTGCCAGCAGTTTAACTCGGGCGCCATGGGGAGGGGACACTGAAGCTTTCTTT
-	TRBV23-1	TRBJ1-2	TRBD1	CASFKGQVRYTF	TGCGCCAGCTTCAAAGGACAGGTCCGCTACACCTTC
-	TRBV28	TRBJ2-1	TRBD2	CASSPIRRGGINNEQFF	TGTGCCAGCAGTCCAATAAGACGGGGGGGGATAAACAATGAGCAGTTCTTC
-	TRBV9	TRBJ2-5	TRBD2	CASSAGLAVQETQYF	TGTGCCAGCAGCGCCGGACTAGCGGTCCAAGAGACCCAGTACTTC
once	TRBV11-2	TRBJ1-1	TRBD1	CASSPGQGYTEAFF	TGTGCCAGCAGCCCAGGACAGGGTTACACTGAAGCTTTCTTT
-	TRBV4-2	TRBJ1-1	-	CASSQDGRETEAFF	TGTGCCAGCAGCCAAGATGGGAGGGAAACTGAAGCTTTCTTT
-	TRBV7-6	TRBJ2-6	TRBD2	CASSLVGGGGLLGANVLTF	TGTGCCAGCAGCTTAGTTGGGGGCGGGGGGCTCCTCGGAGCCAACGTCCTGACTTTC
-	TRBV7-3	TRBJ2-1	-	CASSLTPGPYNEQFF	TGTGCCAGCAGCTTAACCCCTGGGCCCTACAATGAGCAGTTCTTC
-	TRBV27	TRBJ2-5	-	CASSTDQETQYF	TGTGCCAGCAGTACGGACCAAGAGACCCAGTACTTC
-	TRBV19	TRBJ2-7	-	CASSPGDSGYEQYF	TGTGCCAGTAGTCCAGGGGATTCTGGCTACGAGCAGTACTTC
-	TRBV5-1	TRBJ1-5	TRBD1	CASSLTGDLNQPQHF	TGCGCCAGCAGCTTGACAGGGGACCTCAATCAGCCCCAGCATTTT
-	TRBV9	TRBJ1-1	TRBD1	CASSVGQGAEAFF	TGTGCCAGCAGCGTAGGCCAGGGGGCTGAAGCTTTCTTT
-	TRBV9	TRBJ2-1	TRBD2	CASSHSPTSGGYNEQFF	TGTGCCAGCAGTCACAGTCCAACTAGCGGGGGCTACAATGAGCAGTTCTTC
-	TRBV5-1	TRBJ2-5	TRBD1	CASSSGNRGMETQYF	TGCGCCAGCAGCTCGGGTAACAGGGGTATGGAGACCCAGTACTTC
few	TRBV29-1	TRBJ2-3	-	CSVSGNPSTDTQYF	TGCAGCGTATCAGGGAACCCCAGCACAGATACGCAGTATTTT
few	TRBV7-2	TRBJ1-2	-	CASSPGHEDGYTF	TGTGCCAGCAGCCCTGGACATGAGGATGGCTACACCTTC